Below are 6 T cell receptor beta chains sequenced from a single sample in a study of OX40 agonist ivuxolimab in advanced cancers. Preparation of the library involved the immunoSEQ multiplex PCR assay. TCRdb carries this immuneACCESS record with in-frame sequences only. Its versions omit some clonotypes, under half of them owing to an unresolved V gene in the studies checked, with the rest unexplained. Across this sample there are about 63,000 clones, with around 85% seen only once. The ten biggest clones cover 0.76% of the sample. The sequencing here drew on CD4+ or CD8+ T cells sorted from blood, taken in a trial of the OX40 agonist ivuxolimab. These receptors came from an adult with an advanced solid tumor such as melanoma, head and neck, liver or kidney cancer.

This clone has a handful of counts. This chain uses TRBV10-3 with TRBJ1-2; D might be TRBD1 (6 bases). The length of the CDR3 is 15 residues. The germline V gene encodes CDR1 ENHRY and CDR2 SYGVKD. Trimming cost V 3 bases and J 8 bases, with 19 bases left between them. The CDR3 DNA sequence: TGTGCCATCAGTGAACAGCAACCAGGGGCTTACGGCTACACCTTC. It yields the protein CAISEQQPGAYGYTF.

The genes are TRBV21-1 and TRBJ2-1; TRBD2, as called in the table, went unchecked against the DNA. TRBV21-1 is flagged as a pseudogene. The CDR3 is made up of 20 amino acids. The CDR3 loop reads CASSKAKTSGIRVIQNEQFF. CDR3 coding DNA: TGTGCCAGCAGCAAAGCAAAGACTAGCGGGATCAGGGTTATCCAGAATGAGCAGTTCTTC.

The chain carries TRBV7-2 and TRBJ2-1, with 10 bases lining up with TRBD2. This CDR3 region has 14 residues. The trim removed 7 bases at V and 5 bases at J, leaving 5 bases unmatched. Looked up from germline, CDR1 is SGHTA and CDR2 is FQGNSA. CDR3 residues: CASTRGLANNEQFF. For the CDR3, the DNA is TGTGCCAGCACCCGGGGACTAGCGAACAATGAGCAGTTCTTC. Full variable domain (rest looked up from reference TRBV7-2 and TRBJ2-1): GAGVSQSPSNKVTEKGKDVELRCDPISGHTALYWYRQSLGQGLEFLIYFQGNSAPDKSGLPSDRFSAERTGGSVSTLTIQRTQQEDSAVYLCASTRGLANNEQFFGPGTRLTVL.

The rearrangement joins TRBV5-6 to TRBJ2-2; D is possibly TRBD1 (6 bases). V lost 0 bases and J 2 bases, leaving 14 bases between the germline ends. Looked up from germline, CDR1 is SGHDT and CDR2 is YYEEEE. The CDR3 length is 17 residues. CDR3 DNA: TGTGCCAGCAGCTTGGGCCCCGGCAGGGGAAACACCGGGGAGCTGTTTTTT. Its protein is CASSLGPGRGNTGELFF. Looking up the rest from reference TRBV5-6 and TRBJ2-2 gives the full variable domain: DAGVTQSPTHLIKTRGQQVTLRCSPKSGHDTVSWYQQALGQGPQFIFQYYEEEERQRGNFPDRFSGHQFPNYSSELNVNALLLGDSALYLCASSLGPGRGNTGELFFGEGSRLTVL.

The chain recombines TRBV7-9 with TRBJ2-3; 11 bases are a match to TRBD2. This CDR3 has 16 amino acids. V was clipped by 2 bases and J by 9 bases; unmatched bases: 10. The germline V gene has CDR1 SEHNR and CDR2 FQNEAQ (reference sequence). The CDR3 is CASSLRASGRKATQYF. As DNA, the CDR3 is TGTGCCAGCAGCTTAAGGGCTAGCGGGAGGAAGGCGACGCAGTATTTT.

The CDR3 coding sequence is TGCGCCAGCAGCCAAGATCTTAGCCGGCGGCCCCCAGATACGCAGTATTTT. It encodes CASSQDLSRRPPDTQYF. The chain has TRBV4-3 and TRBJ2-3; D gene unclear. V was shortened by 0 bases and J by 4 bases, with 17 bases between the two germline ends. The CDR3 consists of 17 residues. Germline CDR1 is LGHNA and CDR2 is YSLEER.